This T cell receptor beta chain was found in a study of CD8+CD57+ T cells in acquired aplastic anemia. Background on the study: On average, sorted CD4+ and CD8+ cells gave approximately 3 ug of DNA.

Genomic DNA templated the TCR beta VDJ and CDR3 profiling. TCRdb passed the reads through MiXCR, listing each CDR3 protein once. The profile shows approximately 190,000 distinct CDR3 sequences, more than 45% of them singletons. With 5 bases removed from V and 5 bases from J, the gap between germline ends came to 7 bases. The CDR3 is made up of 11 amino acids. The V gene's germline CDR1 is SNHLY and CDR2 FYNNEI. The study's findings and limits: Researchers report that approximately 28 CD8+ CDR3 sequences appeared in both patients and controls.

For sequencing, patients were chosen who had shown expansion of CD8+CD57+ cells by flow cytometry. The enrolled patients all had severe acquired aplastic anemia. Only a few counts were recorded for this clonotype. Its antigen is unknown. The sequenced sample consisted of sorted CD4+, CD8+, or CD8+CD57+ T cells (not recorded which) from PBMCs. The origin of this receptor is a human donor with aplastic anemia. The J gene is TRBJ2-7, the V gene TRBV2; D is unclear. DNA of the CDR3: TGTGCCAGCAGTTACTTTCACGAGCAGTACTTC. Residues: CASSYFHEQYF.